This T cell receptor (beta chain) appears in the sequencing data of a study of CD4 T cells in relation to SARS-CoV-2 and coronaviruses. Study summary: The HLA restriction of the shared crossreactive spike epitopes was mapped. Notes on the study in general: Culture-expanded clones reflect memory recall rather than primary priming during culture.

Unexposed donor CD4+ T cells date from about 2011-2018, before the COVID-19 pandemic. CD4 enrichment then naive enrichment separated naive from memory CD4+ cells. Deep TCR-beta sequencing used DNA from uncultured naive and memory CD4+ T cells. TCRdb's table, derived via immunoSEQ multiplex PCR, lists solely in-frame clones and lacks some. The data contain roughly 71,000 clones, more than 75% of them seen just once; the ten biggest clones take up around 1.7%. CDR3 length: 15 residues. Germline loops: CDR1 MGHRA, CDR2 YSYEKL. V was pared by 1 base and J by 0 bases, with 7 bases between. To note about this clone: Its antigen is undetermined.

Specimen: memory CD4+ T cells from PBMCs. The source is a human donor in good health. J is TRBJ1-5 and V is TRBV4-1; D ambiguous. Here the CDR3 DNA reads TGCGCCAGCAGCCAAGTTATCTATAGCAATCAGCCCCAGCATTTT. This gives the protein CASSQVIYSNQPQHF.